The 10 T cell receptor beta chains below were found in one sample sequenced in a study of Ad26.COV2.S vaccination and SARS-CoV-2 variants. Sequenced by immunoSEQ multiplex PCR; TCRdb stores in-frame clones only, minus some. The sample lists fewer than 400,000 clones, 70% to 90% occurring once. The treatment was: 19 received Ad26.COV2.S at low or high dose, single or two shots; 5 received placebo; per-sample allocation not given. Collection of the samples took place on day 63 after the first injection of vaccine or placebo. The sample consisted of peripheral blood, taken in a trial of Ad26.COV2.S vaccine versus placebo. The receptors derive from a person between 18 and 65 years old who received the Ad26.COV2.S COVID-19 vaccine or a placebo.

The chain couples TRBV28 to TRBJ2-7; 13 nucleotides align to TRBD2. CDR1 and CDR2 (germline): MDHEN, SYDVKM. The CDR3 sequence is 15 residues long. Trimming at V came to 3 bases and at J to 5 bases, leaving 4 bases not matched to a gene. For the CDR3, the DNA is TGTGCCAGCAGTTTCGGACTAGCGGGAGAGGACGAGCAGTACTTC. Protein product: CASSFGLAGEDEQYF.

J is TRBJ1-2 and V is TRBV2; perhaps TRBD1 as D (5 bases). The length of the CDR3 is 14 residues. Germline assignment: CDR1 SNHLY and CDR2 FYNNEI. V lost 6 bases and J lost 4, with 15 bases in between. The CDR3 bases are TGTGCCAGCAGCGCCGGGACTAGTGCCTATGGCTACACCTTC. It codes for CASSAGTSAYGYTF.

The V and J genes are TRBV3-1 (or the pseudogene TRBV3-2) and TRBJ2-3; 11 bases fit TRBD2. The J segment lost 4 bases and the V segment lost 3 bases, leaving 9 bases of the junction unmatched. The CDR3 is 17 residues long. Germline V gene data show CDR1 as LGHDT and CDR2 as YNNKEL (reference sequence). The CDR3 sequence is CASSHFHSGRGADTQYF. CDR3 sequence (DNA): TGTGCCAGCAGCCATTTCCATAGCGGGAGGGGGGCAGATACGCAGTATTTT.

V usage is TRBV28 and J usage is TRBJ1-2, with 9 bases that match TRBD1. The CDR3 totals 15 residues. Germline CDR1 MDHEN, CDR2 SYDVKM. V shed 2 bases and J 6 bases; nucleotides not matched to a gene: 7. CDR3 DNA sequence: TGTGCCAGCAGTTTACAATACAGGGGGCAAAATGGCTACACCTTC. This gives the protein CASSLQYRGQNGYTF.

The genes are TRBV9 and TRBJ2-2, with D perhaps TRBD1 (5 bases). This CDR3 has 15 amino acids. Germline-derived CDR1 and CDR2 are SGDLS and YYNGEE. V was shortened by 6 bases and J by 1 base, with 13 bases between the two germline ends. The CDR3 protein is CASTWTPLNTGELFF. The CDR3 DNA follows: TGTGCCAGCACCTGGACACCGTTGAACACCGGGGAGCTGTTTTTT.

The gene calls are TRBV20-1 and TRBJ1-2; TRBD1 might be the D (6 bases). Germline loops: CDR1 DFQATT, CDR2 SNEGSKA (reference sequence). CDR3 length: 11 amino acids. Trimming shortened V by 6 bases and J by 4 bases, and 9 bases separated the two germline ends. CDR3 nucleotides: TGCAGTGCCCAGGGGCTCTATGGCTACACCTTC. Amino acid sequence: CSAQGLYGYTF.

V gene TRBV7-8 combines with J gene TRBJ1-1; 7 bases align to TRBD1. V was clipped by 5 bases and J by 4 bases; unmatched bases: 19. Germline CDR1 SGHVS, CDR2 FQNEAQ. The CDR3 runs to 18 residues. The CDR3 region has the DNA TGTGCCAGCAGCCGAGGAGCGGACACAGGGGTCATGGGCACTGAAGCTTTCTTT. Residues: CASSRGADTGVMGTEAFF.

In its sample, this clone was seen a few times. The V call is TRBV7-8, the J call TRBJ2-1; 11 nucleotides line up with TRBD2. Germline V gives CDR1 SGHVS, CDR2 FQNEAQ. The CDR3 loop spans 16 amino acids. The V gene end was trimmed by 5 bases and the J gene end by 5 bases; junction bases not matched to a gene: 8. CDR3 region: CASSLRTSGFHNEQFF. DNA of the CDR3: TGTGCCAGCAGCCTTCGGACTAGCGGGTTTCACAATGAGCAGTTCTTC. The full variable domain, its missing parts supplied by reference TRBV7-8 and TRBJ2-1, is GAGVSQSPRYKVAKRGQDVALRCDPISGHVSLFWYQQALGQGPEFLTYFQNEAQLDKSGLPSDRFFAERPEGSVSTLKIQRTQQEDSAVYLCASSLRTSGFHNEQFFGPGTRLTVL.

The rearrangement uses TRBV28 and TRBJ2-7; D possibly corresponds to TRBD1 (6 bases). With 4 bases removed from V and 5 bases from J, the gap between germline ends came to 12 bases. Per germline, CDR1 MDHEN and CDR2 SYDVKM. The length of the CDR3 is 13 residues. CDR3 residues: CASSWGRQNEQYF. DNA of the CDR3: TGTGCCAGCAGTTGGGGGCGCCAGAACGAGCAGTACTTC. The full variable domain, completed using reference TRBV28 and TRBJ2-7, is DVKVTQSSRYLVKRTGEKVFLECVQDMDHENMFWYRQDPGLGLRLIYFSYDVKMKEKGDIPEGYSVSREKKERFSLILESASTNQTSMYLCASSWGRQNEQYFGPGTRLTVT.

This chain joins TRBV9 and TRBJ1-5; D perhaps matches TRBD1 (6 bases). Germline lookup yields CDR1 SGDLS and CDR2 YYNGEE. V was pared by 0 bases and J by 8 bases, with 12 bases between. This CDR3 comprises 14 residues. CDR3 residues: CASSVGSGDEPQHF. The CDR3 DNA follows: TGTGCCAGCAGCGTAGGGTCAGGGGATGAGCCCCAGCATTTT. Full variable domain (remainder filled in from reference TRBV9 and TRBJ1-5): DSGVTQTPKHLITATGQRVTLRCSPRSGDLSVYWYQQSLDQGLQFLIQYYNGEERAKGNILERFSAQQFPDLHSELNLSSLELGDSALYFCASSVGSGDEPQHFGDGTRLSIL.